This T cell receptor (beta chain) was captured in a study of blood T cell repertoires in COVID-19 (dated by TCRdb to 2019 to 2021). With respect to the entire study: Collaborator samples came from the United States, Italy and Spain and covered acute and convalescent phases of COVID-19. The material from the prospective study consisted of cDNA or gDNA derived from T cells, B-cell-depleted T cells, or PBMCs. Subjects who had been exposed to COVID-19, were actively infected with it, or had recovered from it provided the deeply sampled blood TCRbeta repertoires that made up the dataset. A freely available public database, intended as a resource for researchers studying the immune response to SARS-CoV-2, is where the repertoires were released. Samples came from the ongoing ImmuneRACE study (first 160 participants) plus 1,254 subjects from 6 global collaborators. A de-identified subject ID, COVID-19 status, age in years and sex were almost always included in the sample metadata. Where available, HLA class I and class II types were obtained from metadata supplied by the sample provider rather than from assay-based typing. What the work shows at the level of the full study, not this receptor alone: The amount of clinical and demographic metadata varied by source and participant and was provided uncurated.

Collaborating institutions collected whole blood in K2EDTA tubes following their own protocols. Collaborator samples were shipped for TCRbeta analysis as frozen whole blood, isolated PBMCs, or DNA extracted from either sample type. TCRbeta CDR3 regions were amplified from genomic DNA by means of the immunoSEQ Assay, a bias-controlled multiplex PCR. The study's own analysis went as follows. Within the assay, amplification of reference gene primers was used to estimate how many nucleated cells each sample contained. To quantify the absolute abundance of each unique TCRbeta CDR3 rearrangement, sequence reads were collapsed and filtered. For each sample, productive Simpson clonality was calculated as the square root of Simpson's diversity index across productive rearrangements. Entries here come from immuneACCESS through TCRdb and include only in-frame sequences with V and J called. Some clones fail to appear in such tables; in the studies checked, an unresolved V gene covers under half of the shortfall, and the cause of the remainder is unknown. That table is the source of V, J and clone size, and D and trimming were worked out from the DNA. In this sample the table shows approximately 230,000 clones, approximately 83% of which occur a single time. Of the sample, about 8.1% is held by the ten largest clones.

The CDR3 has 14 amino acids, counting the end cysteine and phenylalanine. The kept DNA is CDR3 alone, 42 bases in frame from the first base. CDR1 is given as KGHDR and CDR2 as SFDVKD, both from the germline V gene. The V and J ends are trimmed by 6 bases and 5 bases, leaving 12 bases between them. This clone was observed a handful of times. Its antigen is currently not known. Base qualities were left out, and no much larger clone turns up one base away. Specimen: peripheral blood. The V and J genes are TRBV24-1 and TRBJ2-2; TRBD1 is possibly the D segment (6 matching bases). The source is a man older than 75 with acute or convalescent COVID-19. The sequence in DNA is TGTGCCACCAGTCACAGGGTGGGAACCGGGGAGCTGTTTTTT. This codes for CATSHRVGTGELFF.